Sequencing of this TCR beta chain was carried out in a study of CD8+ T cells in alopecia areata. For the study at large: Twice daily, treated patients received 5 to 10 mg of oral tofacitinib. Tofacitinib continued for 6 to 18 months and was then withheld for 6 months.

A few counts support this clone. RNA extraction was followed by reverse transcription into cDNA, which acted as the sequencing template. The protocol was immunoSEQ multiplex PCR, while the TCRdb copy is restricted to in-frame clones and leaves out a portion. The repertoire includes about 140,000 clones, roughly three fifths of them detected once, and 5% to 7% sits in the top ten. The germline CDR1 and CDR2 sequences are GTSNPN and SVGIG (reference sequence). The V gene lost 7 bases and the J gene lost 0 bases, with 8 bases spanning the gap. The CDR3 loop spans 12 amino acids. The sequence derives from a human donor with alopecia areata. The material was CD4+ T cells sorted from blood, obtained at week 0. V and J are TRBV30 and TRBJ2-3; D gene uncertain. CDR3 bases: TGTGCCTTTGGACCTAGCACAGATACGCAGTATTTT. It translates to CAFGPSTDTQYF.